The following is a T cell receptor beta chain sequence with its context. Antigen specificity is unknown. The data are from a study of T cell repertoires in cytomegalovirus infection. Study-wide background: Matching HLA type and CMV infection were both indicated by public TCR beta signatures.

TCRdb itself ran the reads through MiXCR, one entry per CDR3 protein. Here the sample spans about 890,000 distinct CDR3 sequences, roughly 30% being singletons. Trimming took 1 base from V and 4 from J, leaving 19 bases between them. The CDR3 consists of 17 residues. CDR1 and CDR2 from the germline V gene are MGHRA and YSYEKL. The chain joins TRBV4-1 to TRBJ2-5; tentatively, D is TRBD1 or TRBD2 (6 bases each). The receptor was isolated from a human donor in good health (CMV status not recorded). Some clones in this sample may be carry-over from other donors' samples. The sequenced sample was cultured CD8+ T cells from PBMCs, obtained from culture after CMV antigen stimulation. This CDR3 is CASSQVGPGAGRETQYF. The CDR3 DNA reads TGCGCCAGCAGCCAAGTCGGACCAGGGGCGGGAAGAGAGACCCAGTACTTC.